This TCR beta chain was sequenced in a study of OX40 agonist ivuxolimab in advanced cancers. Some clones are missing from TCRdb's copy, which holds only in-frame ones; the method was immunoSEQ multiplex PCR. This sample yields about 52,000 clones, of which around 94% are seen a single time; about 12% belongs to the top ten. This CDR3 comprises 13 residues. From germline, CDR1 is MNHNY and CDR2 SVGAGI (reference sequence). With 0 bases removed from V and 3 bases from J, the gap between germline ends came to 6 bases. V is TRBV6-6 and J is TRBJ2-7; D not certain. This receptor was obtained from an adult with an advanced solid tumor such as melanoma, head and neck, liver or kidney cancer. The sequencing used CD4+ or CD8+ T cells sorted from blood, collected in a trial of the OX40 agonist ivuxolimab. The CDR3 coding sequence is TGTGCCAGCAGTTACTCGGAGTACTACGAGCAGTACTTC. It encodes CASSYSEYYEQYF.